Below are 25 T cell receptor beta chains sequenced from a single sample in a study of blood T cell repertoires in COVID-19. Generated by immunoSEQ multiplex PCR, the TCRdb table keeps only in-frame clones and is missing some. The table has about 270,000 clones, roughly nine tenths seen once. The specimen was PBMCs or T cells enriched from blood (not recorded which). The source of these receptors is a young woman who had recovered from COVID-19.

This clone is a singleton in its sample. The chain combines TRBV9 with TRBJ2-7; D is unresolved. The CDR3 runs to 15 residues. V lost 4 bases and J 1 base, leaving 15 bases between the germline ends. CDR1 is SGDLS and CDR2 is YYNGEE in the germline V gene. CDR3 sequence reads: CASSRNPSLSYEQYF. CDR3 sequence (DNA): TGTGCCAGCAGCCGAAACCCTAGTTTATCCTACGAGCAGTACTTC.

The chain is built from TRBV27 and TRBJ2-3; TRBD2 matches at 8 bases. Germline V gene lookup returns CDR1 MNHEY and CDR2 SMNVEV (reference sequence). The CDR3 contains 17 residues. V trimming: 7 bases; J trimming: 2 bases; junction bases outside the gene matches: 14. CDR3 in DNA: TGTGCCAGCATCTCCTACGGGGGGGCAGTTGACACAGATACGCAGTATTTT. Translated, it gives CASISYGGAVDTDTQYF.

CDR3 in DNA: TGTGCCAGCAGCCGATCACAGGGAACTACAGATACGCAGTATTTT. It specifies CASSRSQGTTDTQYF. V usage is TRBV4-2 and J usage is TRBJ2-3; TRBD1 might be the D (6 bases). The CDR3 contains 15 residues. The germline CDR1 and CDR2 sequences are LGHNA and YNFKEQ. The V and J ends lost 4 bases and 3 bases respectively, with 14 bases between them.

CDR3 sequence (DNA): TGTGCCAGCAGCTACGGGGTCACAGATACGCAGTATTTT. It translates to CASSYGVTDTQYF. The V gene is TRBV7-6, the J gene TRBJ2-3; D may be TRBD2 (5 bases). The CDR3 is 13 amino acids. CDR1 and CDR2 from the germline V gene are SGHVS and FNYEAQ. Trimming removed 4 bases from V and 2 bases from J, with 7 bases in between.

The chain combines TRBV7-9 with TRBJ2-7, with 7 bases matching TRBD2. Germline V gene lookup returns CDR1 SEHNR and CDR2 FQNEAQ (reference sequence). The CDR3 has 17 amino acids. V lost 0 bases and J lost 3; bases outside the gene matches: 11. In DNA, the CDR3 is TGTGCCAGCAGCTTAGCGATCGGGGGGAGGGGAGTCTACGAGCAGTACTTC. It specifies CASSLAIGGRGVYEQYF.

This clone was seen only once. This sequence joins TRBV28 and TRBJ1-4; no firm D call. The CDR3 totals 16 residues. Germline loops: CDR1 MDHEN, CDR2 SYDVKM. Trimming took 4 bases from V and 4 from J, leaving 16 bases between them. CDR3 nucleotides: TGTGCCAGCAGTTCCCCCGGGGAAGACTATAATGAAAAACTGTTTTTT. Amino acid sequence: CASSSPGEDYNEKLFF.

This clone has just a few counts. The rearrangement links TRBV18 to TRBJ1-5, with a weak D call TRBD1 (6 bases). V dropped 6 bases and J dropped 5 bases, with 20 bases sitting between them. The CDR3 has 16 amino acids. The germline CDR1 and CDR2 sequences are KGHSH and LQKENI. The DNA of the CDR3 is TGTGCCAGCTCCTCGGAGGGGGGGGCGGTCTATCAGCCCCAGCATTTT. It specifies CASSSEGGAVYQPQHF.

The chain uses TRBV7-3 and TRBJ2-3; the D is unclear. Trimming took off 5 bases at V and 10 bases at J, with 19 bases between the two ends. CDR1 SGHTA and CDR2 FQGTGA come from the germline V gene. The CDR3 is 14 residues long. The CDR3 sequence is CASSPGRRQTAQYF. In DNA form, the CDR3 reads TGTGCCAGCAGCCCAGGCCGTCGGCAGACGGCGCAGTATTTT.

The chain carries TRBV6-5 and TRBJ1-1; D is ambiguous. Germline values: CDR1 MNHEY, CDR2 SVGAGI. The V gene lost 6 bases and the J gene lost 10 bases, with 15 bases spanning the gap. CDR3 length: 12 amino acids. CDR3 nucleotides: TGTGCCAGCAGCCGCATACGAGGGTTAGCTTTCTTT. This encodes CASSRIRGLAFF.

This sequence joins TRBV6-5 and TRBJ2-7; a possible D gene is TRBD1 (5 bases). Germline V gene sequence: CDR1 MNHEY, CDR2 SVGAGI. V was pared by 3 bases and J by 3 bases, with 12 bases between. The CDR3 runs 14 residues. The CDR3 loop is CASSYGVRGYEQYF. CDR3 coding DNA: TGTGCCAGCAGTTATGGGGTTAGGGGCTACGAGCAGTACTTC.

The chain links TRBV30 to TRBJ2-7, with TRBD1 identical over 9 bases. Per germline, CDR1 GTSNPN and CDR2 SVGIG (reference sequence). The CDR3 sequence is 13 residues long. Unmatched junction bases numbered 5, after V lost 5 bases and J lost 3 bases. The CDR3 protein is CAWSGQGGYEQYF. The CDR3 DNA reads TGTGCCTGGTCGGGACAGGGAGGCTACGAGCAGTACTTC.

The rearrangement links TRBV2 to TRBJ2-5; 7 nucleotides agree with TRBD1. The germline gives CDR1 SNHLY, CDR2 FYNNEI. V shed 0 bases and J 5 bases; nucleotides not matched to a gene: 12. The CDR3 consists of 17 residues. CDR3 bases: TGTGCCAGCAGTGAAGCTCTTGGTAGGGGGCTAGGGGAGACCCAGTACTTC. Translation: CASSEALGRGLGETQYF. Complete variable domain (other parts from reference TRBV2 and TRBJ2-5): EPEVTQTPSHQVTQMGQEVILRCVPISNHLYFYWYRQILGQKVEFLVSFYNNEISEKSEIFDDQFSVERPDGSNFTLKIRSTKLEDSAMYFCASSEALGRGLGETQYFGPGTRLLVL.

The gene calls are TRBV5-1 and TRBJ2-3; 8 bases are a match to TRBD2. V was pared by 7 bases and J by 3 bases, with 10 bases of the junction left unmatched. CDR1 SGHRS and CDR2 YFSETQ come from the germline V gene. The CDR3 is 15 amino acids. The CDR3: CASHAGGAWTDTQYF. DNA for the CDR3: TGCGCCAGCCATGCCGGGGGGGCTTGGACAGATACGCAGTATTTT.

The V and J genes are TRBV19 and TRBJ2-7; TRBD1 matches at 7 bases. CDR3 length: 13 amino acids. CDR1 and CDR2 from the germline V gene are LNHDA and SQIVND (reference sequence). V was clipped by 4 bases and J by 3 bases; unmatched bases: 3. CDR3 bases: TGTGCCAGTAGTAGGACAGGAGACTACGAGCAGTACTTC. It codes for CASSRTGDYEQYF. The full variable domain, in which reference TRBV19 and TRBJ2-7 provide the parts outside the CDR3, is DGGITQSPKYLFRKEGQNVTLSCEQNLNHDAMYWYRQDPGQGLRLIYYSQIVNDFQKGDIAEGYSVSREKKESFPLTVTSAQKNPTAFYLCASSRTGDYEQYFGPGTRLTVT.

V is TRBV6-1 and J is TRBJ1-4; D not resolved. There are 12 residues in the CDR3. The V gene lost 2 bases and the J gene lost 6 bases, with 4 bases spanning the gap. Germline V lookup: CDR1 MNHNS, CDR2 SASEGT. The CDR3 nucleotides are TGTGCCAGCAGTGAACTCTATGAAAAACTGTTTTTT. Protein product: CASSELYEKLFF.

This clone has only one observation. The chain carries TRBV28 and TRBJ1-2; no reliable D call. The CDR3 extends over 15 amino acids. The germline V gene encodes CDR1 MDHEN and CDR2 SYDVKM. The V and J ends lost 2 bases and 4 bases respectively, with 14 bases between them. CDR3 amino acids: CASSLRPYSPYGYTF. The CDR3 coding sequence is TGTGCCAGCAGTTTACGCCCTTACAGCCCCTATGGCTACACCTTC.

The chain couples TRBV6-5 to TRBJ1-5; D call uncertain. CDR1 is MNHEY and CDR2 is SVGAGI in the germline V gene. This CDR3 is 12 amino acids long. The V gene lost 5 bases and the J gene lost 7 bases, with 9 bases spanning the gap. In DNA, the CDR3 is TGTGCCAGCAGTACTACTCGCCAGCCCCAGCATTTT. As protein: CASSTTRQPQHF.

The CDR3 here is CASSSEDRVKYF. In nucleotides, the CDR3 is TGTGCCAGCAGCTCCGAGGACAGGGTAAAGTACTTC. V is TRBV5-6 and J is TRBJ2-5, with 8 positions matching TRBD1. The length of the CDR3 is 12 residues. Germline V gene sequence: CDR1 SGHDT, CDR2 YYEEEE. With V trimmed by 3 bases and J by 12 bases, 7 bases remained unmatched.

The chain recombines TRBV5-1 with TRBJ2-5; D is possibly TRBD1 (6 bases). The V and J ends lost 3 bases and 2 bases respectively, with 8 bases between them. The length of the CDR3 is 13 residues. The germline gives CDR1 SGHRS, CDR2 YFSETQ. This CDR3 is CASSYRVQETQYF. CDR3 in DNA: TGCGCCAGCAGCTACAGGGTACAAGAGACCCAGTACTTC.

The chain is built from TRBV12-3 or TRBV12-4 and TRBJ2-3; D is uncertain. With 6 bases removed from V and 4 bases from J, the gap between germline ends came to 5 bases. CDR3 length equals 11 residues. The CDR3 DNA sequence: TGTGCCAGCAGGTCAGCAGATACGCAGTATTTT. Translated: CASRSADTQYF.

CDR3 amino acids: CAGGSVTDTQYF. CDR3 nucleotide sequence: TGTGCCGGTGGTAGTGTCACAGATACGCAGTATTTT. The rearrangement links TRBV2 to TRBJ2-3; D is ambiguous. CDR1 SNHLY and CDR2 FYNNEI come from the germline V gene. V dropped 11 bases and J dropped 2 bases, with 11 bases sitting between them. The CDR3 runs to 12 residues.

The V and J genes are TRBV24-1 and TRBJ2-1; maybe TRBD2 (5 bases). Per germline, CDR1 KGHDR and CDR2 SFDVKD. The CDR3 extends over 16 amino acids. The germline V and J ends were trimmed by 4 bases and 5 bases, with 17 bases remaining between them. CDR3 sequence: CATSEADASVNNEQFF. The CDR3 bases are TGTGCCACCAGTGAAGCGGACGCCTCCGTAAACAATGAGCAGTTCTTC.

The chain is built from TRBV11-1 and TRBJ2-7; 8 positions agree with TRBD1. Germline lookup yields CDR1 SGHAT and CDR2 FQDESV (reference sequence). The CDR3 covers 15 residues. Trimming cost V 4 bases and J 3 bases; bases outside gene matches: 8. CDR3 in amino acids: CASSSEDRAYYEQYF. The CDR3 DNA reads as TGTGCCAGCAGCTCAGAGGACAGGGCCTACTACGAGCAGTACTTC.

V usage is TRBV29-1 and J usage is TRBJ2-7; D is possibly TRBD2 (5 bases). Germline V gene sequence: CDR1 SQVTM, CDR2 ANQGSEA. The length of the CDR3 is 12 residues. With 4 bases removed from V and 3 bases from J, the gap between germline ends came to 10 bases. The CDR3 bases are TGCAGCGTTGTCTCCGGGGTCTACGAGCAGTACTTC. As protein: CSVVSGVYEQYF.

The chain couples TRBV4-1 to TRBJ2-5; 8 bases align to TRBD1. The junction had 12 bases not matched to a gene; V was cut back by 2 bases and J by 4 bases. There are 17 residues in the CDR3. In germline, CDR1 is MGHRA, CDR2 YSYEKL. CDR3 in amino acids: CASSQNWGQGAGETQYF. The CDR3 DNA sequence: TGCGCCAGCAGCCAAAACTGGGGGCAGGGGGCCGGAGAGACCCAGTACTTC.